This note documents a single TCR beta chain sequence. Its antigen is not known. Clones were sequenced by immunoSEQ multiplex PCR, and TCRdb holds only the in-frame ones, with some missing. The table shows more than 80,000 clones, with roughly 93% occurring only once. This sample was included in a study of T cell responses to AZD1222 COVID-19 vaccine. Study-wide results and caveats: Clonal diversity may have been underestimated, and the donors were mostly white British, with more females than males.

This CDR3 contains 14 residues. V was pared by 7 bases and J by 0 bases, with 12 bases between. CDR1 and CDR2 (germline): SGHKS, YYEKEE (reference sequence). The sequence came from an adult in good health. The source material was peripheral blood, sampled on day 0 of AZD1222 vaccination. The rearrangement links TRBV5-5 to TRBJ2-3; D gene unclear. The CDR3: CASSVTTSTDTQYF. The CDR3 bases are TGTGCCAGCTCCGTTACTACGAGCACAGATACGCAGTATTTT.